This TCR beta chain appears in the sequencing data of a study of PD-L1 blockade in urothelial cancer. Study-wide background: Blood drawn 3 weeks (second dose) and 6 weeks after treatment start was analyzed.

Sequencing was performed with immunoSEQ multiplex PCR; in TCRdb, only in-frame clones are kept and a portion is missing. The top ten hold roughly 8% of the sample, which has more than 35,000 clones, roughly 90% seen once. Patients had urothelial carcinoma that was locally advanced or metastatic. With 4 bases clipped from V and 4 bases from J, the junction kept 10 bases outside the gene matches. The V gene's germline CDR1 is SGHRS and CDR2 YFSETQ. This CDR3 region has 16 residues. In the case of this clone: Its antigen is not identified.

Study outcomes and limitations: Where pretreatment blood TCR clonality fell below the median, better survival was predicted.

The sequences come from PBMCs, collected around atezolizumab (anti-PD-L1) treatment. This clonotype originated in a man aged 65-85 years with urothelial cancer. The chain has TRBV5-1 and TRBJ2-3, with 9 bases identical to TRBD2. The CDR3 sequence: CASSRLAGQAPDTQYF. CDR3 in DNA: TGCGCCAGCAGCAGGCTAGCGGGACAAGCCCCAGATACGCAGTATTTT.